The 23 T cell receptor beta chains below come from one sample, sequenced in a study of blood T cell repertoires in COVID-19 (dated by TCRdb to 2020 to 2022). Library generation was performed with the immunoSEQ multiplex PCR assay. Sourced from immuneACCESS, this table was stored by TCRdb with only in-frame sequences that have V and J called. A share of the clones is absent; for the studies checked, an unresolved V gene accounts for under half, and the remainder has no known explanation. In all, the sample holds around 19,000 clones, and 80% to 90% of those were seen once. The ten largest clonotypes hold approximately 7.5% of the sample. The sequenced sample consisted of peripheral blood. These receptors all stem from a woman in her fifties or sixties with active COVID-19.

This clone was observed a single time. The chain combines TRBV1 with TRBJ2-1; the table's D call, TRBD2, was not checked against the DNA. TRBV1 constitutes a pseudogene. CDR3 size: 19 residues. This chain's CDR3 is CTSSQAVLGTSGGENEQFF. CDR3 in DNA: TGCACCAGCAGCCAAGCCGTTCTCGGGACTAGCGGGGGGGAGAATGAGCAGTTCTTC.

The chain employs TRBV11-2 and TRBJ2-3, with a weak D call TRBD2 (6 bases). This CDR3 comprises 16 residues. Trimming left V 1 base short and J 2 bases short, with 13 bases between. The V gene's germline CDR1 is SGHAT and CDR2 FQNNGV. The CDR3: CASSLGPGLNTDTQYF. The CDR3 bases are TGTGCCAGCAGCTTAGGCCCGGGACTGAACACAGATACGCAGTATTTT.

This chain links TRBV19 with TRBJ1-5; 9 nucleotides agree with TRBD1. The CDR3 loop spans 15 amino acids. The V gene's germline CDR1 is LNHDA and CDR2 SQIVND (reference sequence). V lost 6 bases, J lost 6 bases, and 9 bases stayed unmatched. CDR3 sequence (DNA): TGTGCCAGTAGACATGACAGGGGGGGTTTTCAGCCCCAGCATTTT. It encodes CASRHDRGGFQPQHF.

The chain links TRBV7-9 to TRBJ2-5; D remains ambiguous. V lost 1 base to trimming and J lost 5 bases, with 5 bases between them. Germline V lookup: CDR1 SEHNR, CDR2 FQNEAQ (reference sequence). CDR3 size: 12 residues. The CDR3 reads CASSLDIETQYF. DNA for the CDR3: TGTGCCAGCAGCTTAGATATCGAGACCCAGTACTTC.

In nucleotides, the CDR3 is TGTGCCAGCATGAAATGGCTAGCGGGGGGAACCGGGGAGCTGTTTTTT. Its translation: CASMKWLAGGTGELFF. The rearrangement links TRBV5-6 to TRBJ2-2, with TRBD2 identical over 11 bases. This CDR3 has 16 amino acids. With 6 bases clipped from V and 5 bases from J, the junction kept 9 bases outside the gene matches. The germline V gene has CDR1 SGHDT and CDR2 YYEEEE.

This clone was found once. This chain connects TRBV29-1 to TRBJ1-2, with TRBD1 matching 12 bases. Germline V gene sequence: CDR1 SQVTM, CDR2 ANQGSEA. V was pared by 7 bases and J by 8 bases, with 2 bases of the junction left unmatched. The CDR3 contains 11 residues. CDR3 bases: TGCAGCGGGGGACAGGGGGCCGGCTACACCTTC. It yields the protein CSGGQGAGYTF.

This rearrangement joins TRBV5-1 to TRBJ2-2, with TRBD1 identical over 9 bases. The CDR3 has 17 amino acids. V was pared by 4 bases and J by 2 bases, with 9 bases of the junction left unmatched. Germline values: CDR1 SGHRS, CDR2 YFSETQ. CDR3 residues: CASSAIDRGSNTGELFF. The CDR3 DNA reads as TGCGCCAGCAGCGCTATTGACAGGGGGAGTAACACCGGGGAGCTGTTTTTT.

The V gene is TRBV19, the J gene TRBJ2-1, with D perhaps matching TRBD2 (7 bases). The CDR3 covers 14 residues. The germline V gene encodes CDR1 LNHDA and CDR2 SQIVND (reference sequence). V was cut by 7 bases and J by 2 bases, with 12 bases left in between. The CDR3 spells CASMGGGPYNEQFF. DNA of the CDR3: TGTGCCAGTATGGGCGGGGGCCCCTACAATGAGCAGTTCTTC.

This chain uses TRBV4-2 with TRBJ2-1; TRBD1 aligns across 8 bases. Trimming took 4 bases from V and 5 from J; bases not matched to a gene: 7. Per the germline V gene, CDR1 is LGHNA and CDR2 is YNFKEQ. This CDR3 spans 15 amino acids. As DNA, the CDR3 is TGTGCCAGCAGCCGGGGACAGGCCGGCGACAATGAGCAGTTCTTC. Translation: CASSRGQAGDNEQFF.

In regard to this clone: Other DNA variants within this sample encode the same CDR3. V and J are TRBV18 and TRBJ1-5; 9 positions match TRBD1. Germline CDR1 and CDR2: KGHSH and LQKENI. This CDR3 spans 15 amino acids. V trimming: 3 bases; J trimming: 4 bases; junction bases outside the gene matches: 4. The CDR3 reads CASSPDRGGNQPQHF. The CDR3 DNA reads as TGTGCCAGCTCACCCGACAGGGGGGGTAATCAGCCCCAGCATTTT.

The genes are TRBV5-4 and TRBJ1-2; D remains ambiguous. CDR1 SGHNT and CDR2 YYREEE come from the germline V gene (reference sequence). CDR3 length equals 16 residues. The V end lost 0 bases, the J end lost 3 bases, and 15 bases lay between the germline ends. CDR3 nucleotide sequence: TGTGCCAGCAGCTTGGAAGGACTTCGGCAGGACTATGGCTACACCTTC. Translating gives CASSLEGLRQDYGYTF.

The V and J genes are TRBV2 and TRBJ1-5; 7 positions agree with TRBD1. The V gene's germline CDR1 is SNHLY and CDR2 FYNNEI. The ends lost 5 bases at V and 3 bases at J; junction bases unmatched: 13. The CDR3 loop spans 17 amino acids. The CDR3 sequence: CASSPRQGPSNNQPQHF. The CDR3 DNA is TGTGCCAGCAGTCCCCGACAGGGCCCGTCTAACAATCAGCCCCAGCATTTT.

V and J are TRBV5-5 and TRBJ2-7, with 11 bases matching TRBD2. The CDR3 has 16 amino acids. The V and J ends lost 4 bases and 4 bases, in that order; junction bases with no gene match: 10. Germline V gene lookup returns CDR1 SGHKS and CDR2 YYEKEE (reference sequence). CDR3 DNA: TGTGCCAGCAGCCACTCACCCGGGACTAGCGGTTACGAGCAGTACTTC. Its translation is CASSHSPGTSGYEQYF.

V gene TRBV3-1 (or the pseudogene TRBV3-2) combines with J gene TRBJ1-2, with 7 bases aligning to TRBD1. From germline, CDR1 is LGHDT and CDR2 YNNKEL (reference sequence). The CDR3 loop spans 16 amino acids. Trimming at V came to 2 bases and at J to 6 bases, leaving 12 bases not matched to a gene. CDR3 nucleotide sequence: TGTGCCAGCAGCCAACCTACCGGGACAGCTCCCCATGGCTACACCTTC. This encodes CASSQPTGTAPHGYTF.

The genes are TRBV6-1 and TRBJ2-7; 9 bases are a match to TRBD1. Germline V gives CDR1 MNHNS, CDR2 SASEGT. The CDR3 has 13 residues. The V segment lost 10 bases and the J segment 1 base; nucleotides outside the gene matches: 5. CDR3 in DNA: TGTGCCACCACCGGGACAGGGTCCTACGAGCAGTACTTC. Translating gives CATTGTGSYEQYF.

The chain couples TRBV4-1 to TRBJ2-5; maybe TRBD2 (5 bases). There are 15 residues in the CDR3. Looked up from germline, CDR1 is MGHRA and CDR2 is YSYEKL. The V gene lost 0 bases and the J gene lost 2 bases, with 10 bases spanning the gap. This chain's CDR3 is CASSQDRGYQETQYF. The CDR3 nucleotides are TGCGCCAGCAGCCAAGATCGGGGATATCAAGAGACCCAGTACTTC.

The chain has TRBV15 and TRBJ2-7; D is possibly TRBD1 (6 bases). V lost 4 bases and J lost 2, with 12 bases in between. The CDR3 loop spans 14 amino acids. The germline gives CDR1 LNHNV, CDR2 YYDKDF (reference sequence). The CDR3 loop reads CATSKGHKPYEQYF. CDR3 nucleotides: TGTGCCACCAGCAAGGGACACAAACCCTACGAGCAGTACTTC.

This clone was seen more than once but under ten times. The chain links TRBV7-6 to TRBJ2-7; 10 bases map to TRBD2. Germline-derived CDR1 and CDR2 are SGHVS and FNYEAQ. CDR3 length: 17 amino acids. V shed 3 bases and J 3 bases; nucleotides not matched to a gene: 11. CDR3: CASSFLAGAPGLYEQYF. The CDR3, as DNA: TGTGCCAGCAGCTTCCTAGCGGGGGCCCCAGGTCTCTACGAGCAGTACTTC.

This chain connects TRBV6-2 or TRBV6-3 to TRBJ1-5; TRBD1 matches 7 bases. After removal of 5 bases from V and 7 bases from J, the junction contained 5 bases not matched to a gene. The CDR3 runs to 13 residues. Germline V gene data show CDR1 as MNHEY and CDR2 as SVGEGT. The CDR3 DNA is TGTGCCAGCAGTGACAGGGTGGCCCAGCCCCAGCATTTT. The encoded protein is CASSDRVAQPQHF.

Here the CDR3 reads CASSSLNGGSGNTIYF. The CDR3 bases are TGTGCCAGCAGCTCTCTAAACGGAGGCTCTGGAAACACCATATATTTT. V gene TRBV5-6 combines with J gene TRBJ1-3; no definite D call. The CDR3 length is 16 residues. V gave up 3 bases and J gave up 0 bases, with 13 bases separating them. Per the germline V gene, CDR1 is SGHDT and CDR2 is YYEEEE.

The rearrangement links TRBV14 to TRBJ2-2; TRBD2 matches at 7 bases. CDR1 SGHDN and CDR2 FVKESK come from the germline V gene. Trimming removed 2 bases from V and 0 bases from J; junction bases left unmatched: 9. This CDR3 is built from 18 residues. The CDR3 region has the DNA TGTGCCAGCAGCCAACTTGTCGGGGGGACTGCGAACACCGGGGAGCTGTTTTTT. Translation gives CASSQLVGGTANTGELFF. Filled out from reference TRBV14 and TRBJ2-2, the complete variable domain reads EAGVTQFPSHSVIEKGQTVTLRCDPISGHDNLYWYRRVMGKEIKFLLHFVKESKQDESGMPNNRFLAERTGGTYSTLKVQPAELEDSGVYFCASSQLVGGTANTGELFFGEGSRLTVL.

The chain uses TRBV6-5 and TRBJ2-1; 11 bases fit TRBD1. The CDR3 sequence is 15 residues long. Trimming at V came to 7 bases and at J to 6 bases, leaving 8 bases not matched to a gene. CDR1 and CDR2 (germline): MNHEY, SVGAGI. CDR3 DNA: TGTGCCAGCAATTCCGGACAGGGGGCTAGCAATGAGCAGTTCTTC. This translates into CASNSGQGASNEQFF.

The CDR3 is CASSTQGPGWPQHF. The CDR3 nucleotides read TGTGCCAGCAGTACACAGGGGCCCGGGTGGCCCCAGCATTTT. This sequence joins TRBV2 and TRBJ1-5; 7 nucleotides match TRBD1. V gave up 5 bases and J gave up 9 bases; unmatched junction bases: 10. CDR1 and CDR2 (germline): SNHLY, FYNNEI. The CDR3 covers 14 residues.